This T cell receptor (beta chain) was observed in a study of PD-L1 blockade in urothelial cancer. Study background: Analyzed time points were 3 weeks (second dose) and 6 weeks after therapy began.

Generated by immunoSEQ multiplex PCR, the TCRdb table keeps only in-frame clones and is missing some. There are some 50,000 clones in the sample; 87% occur only once, and about 15% lies in the top ten. The time point denotes: pretreatment peripheral blood. Study results and limitations: Better survival was predicted when blood TCR clonality before treatment fell below the median.

Remarks on this clone: Its antigen is still unknown.

The receptor comes from a woman aged 60-75 years with urothelial cancer. The sequencing used PBMCs, collected around atezolizumab (anti-PD-L1) treatment.

The CDR3 nucleotides read TGTGCCAGTAGTATAGGAGGGTCGGGTTACGAGCAGTACTTC. It encodes CASSIGGSGYEQYF. This chain joins TRBV19 and TRBJ2-7, with a weak D call TRBD2 (5 bases). The V end lost 1 base, the J end lost 4 bases, and 11 bases lay between the germline ends. This CDR3 is 14 amino acids long. Germline values: CDR1 LNHDA, CDR2 SQIVND (reference sequence).